These 8 T cell receptor beta chains were sequenced from one sample in a study of blood T cell repertoires in COVID-19. Assay: immunoSEQ multiplex PCR; the TCRdb copy retains only in-frame clones and omits some. The sample shows more than 25,000 clones, roughly 85% of them seen only once. Source material: peripheral blood. The receptors stem from a man aged 55 to 69 with active COVID-19.

The chain combines TRBV27 with TRBJ2-2; tentative D call: TRBD2 (6 bases). The CDR3 extends over 14 amino acids. Trimming removed 3 bases at V and 5 bases at J, with 10 bases between. CDR1 MNHEY and CDR2 SMNVEV come from the germline V gene (reference sequence). The CDR3 sequence: CASSFGAGTGELFF. The DNA for the CDR3 is TGTGCCAGCAGTTTCGGGGCGGGGACCGGGGAGCTGTTTTTT.

This chain links TRBV5-1 with TRBJ2-3, with a tentative D call TRBD2 (6 bases). Trimming took 6 bases from V and 0 from J, leaving 11 bases between them. Germline lookup yields CDR1 SGHRS and CDR2 YFSETQ. The CDR3 consists of 14 residues. As DNA, the CDR3 is TGCGCCAGCACCCAAGGAGGGAGCACAGATACGCAGTATTTT. It codes for CASTQGGSTDTQYF.

The genes are TRBV6-2 or TRBV6-3 and TRBJ1-5, with D unresolved. Germline loops: CDR1 MNHEY, CDR2 SVGEGT. This CDR3 contains 14 residues. V was shortened by 3 bases and J by 11 bases, with 17 bases between the two germline ends. In DNA form, the CDR3 reads TGTGCCAGCAGTTATGGTGCGGCTTATTCGGCCCAGCATTTT. This sequence encodes CASSYGAAYSAQHF.

V usage is TRBV2 and J usage is TRBJ1-1, with D possibly TRBD1 on 6 matching bases. The CDR3 runs 16 residues. V was cut by 11 bases and J by 1 base, with 23 bases left in between. Germline-derived CDR1 and CDR2 are SNHLY and FYNNEI. The CDR3 is CAGGGGSGFRNTEAFF. The CDR3 nucleotides read TGTGCCGGGGGAGGGGGGTCTGGCTTTAGGAACACTGAAGCTTTCTTT. Full variable domain (missing parts from reference TRBV2 and TRBJ1-1): EPEVTQTPSHQVTQMGQEVILRCVPISNHLYFYWYRQILGQKVEFLVSFYNNEISEKSEIFDDQFSVERPDGSNFTLKIRSTKLEDSAMYFCAGGGGSGFRNTEAFFGQGTRLTVV.

By share, this clone ranks as medium-sized. The chain carries TRBV28 and TRBJ2-7; TRBD1 aligns across 9 bases. The CDR3 totals 15 residues. After removal of 2 bases from V and 7 bases from J, the junction contained 9 bases not matched to a gene. Germline CDR1 is MDHEN and CDR2 is SYDVKM. The CDR3 DNA reads as TGTGCCAGCAGTTTAATAGGACAGGGGTCAGGGGAGCAGTACTTC. Encoded protein: CASSLIGQGSGEQYF.

In this sample, this clone turned up once. This chain connects TRBV5-6 to TRBJ2-1; 8 positions match TRBD2. From germline, CDR1 is SGHDT and CDR2 YYEEEE. The junction had 9 bases not matched to a gene; V was cut back by 1 base and J by 9 bases. CDR3 length: 15 residues. The CDR3 is CASSLSPAGAVEQFF. The CDR3 coding sequence is TGTGCCAGCAGCTTGTCTCCAGCGGGAGCGGTTGAGCAGTTCTTC.

V usage is TRBV5-1 and J usage is TRBJ2-2; no clear D gene. Germline values: CDR1 SGHRS, CDR2 YFSETQ. The V end was cut by 3 bases, the J end by 4 bases, with 16 bases between. This CDR3 is 16 amino acids long. The CDR3 loop reads CASSSGQSLGTGELFF. The DNA for the CDR3 is TGCGCCAGCAGCTCGGGTCAGTCCTTGGGCACCGGGGAGCTGTTTTTT.

The chain is built from TRBV7-9 and TRBJ2-5, with 8 bases lining up with TRBD1. The germline CDR1 and CDR2 sequences are SEHNR and FQNEAQ (reference sequence). The J segment lost 2 bases and the V segment lost 8 bases, leaving 13 bases of the junction unmatched. The CDR3 has 16 residues. The CDR3 here is CASVARGRGRQETQYF. CDR3 nucleotide sequence: TGTGCCAGCGTCGCAAGAGGCAGGGGGCGGCAAGAGACCCAGTACTTC. Based on the CDR3 plus reference TRBV7-9 and TRBJ2-5, the full variable domain is DTGVSQNPRHKITKRGQNVTFRCDPISEHNRLYWYRQTLGQGPEFLTYFQNEAQLEKSRLLSDRFSAERPKGSFSTLEIQRTEQGDSAMYLCASVARGRGRQETQYFGPGTRLLVL.